One and the same sample provided the 11 T cell receptor beta chains below, sequenced in a study of regulatory T cells in long-lasting Graves disease. Assembly of TCR beta libraries relied on iRepertoire HTBI primers together with Arm-PCR of CDR3 regions. TCRdb recomputed calls from the multiplex PCR reads with MiXCR, one row per CDR3 protein. The table lists around 400,000 distinct CDR3 sequences, around 11% of them singletons. The time point is: newly diagnosed GD, antithyroid drugs for less than 3 months. Researchers made the TCR library from RNA that was extracted from PBMCs. These records were also assigned to another study, of T cells in Graves' hyperthyroidism and ophthalmopathy.

The sample was peripheral blood mononuclear cells (PBMCs), taken at new diagnosis, from a patient treated with antithyroid drugs. The receptors were sampled from a woman aged 18-35 years with Graves disease.

This clonotype was detected many times. CDR3 protein: CASSPSRSANTEAFF. In nucleotides, the CDR3 is TGTGCCAGCAGCCCCAGCAGATCGGCGAACACTGAAGCTTTCTTT. The J gene is TRBJ1-1, the V gene TRBV7-3; D unclear. Trimming removed 5 bases at V and 1 base at J, with 14 bases between. The CDR3 runs 15 residues. Germline V gene lookup returns CDR1 SGHTA and CDR2 FQGTGA.

This clonotype was counted ten times or more. The chain couples TRBV6-1 to TRBJ2-1, with TRBD2 matching 15 bases. The CDR3 contains 18 residues. Germline loops: CDR1 MNHNS, CDR2 SASEGT. V lost 11 bases and J lost 7; bases outside the gene matches: 18. This chain's CDR3 is CAAERRPGLAGGENEQFF. The CDR3, as DNA: TGTGCCGCGGAGAGGCGCCCGGGACTAGCGGGAGGTGAAAATGAGCAGTTCTTC.

Ten or more counts support this clonotype. The chain joins TRBV3-1 to TRBJ2-2, with a tentative D call TRBD1 (6 bases). The CDR3 contains 17 residues. Germline V gene data show CDR1 as LGHDT and CDR2 as YNNKEL (reference sequence). V was shortened by 3 bases and J by 5 bases, with 19 bases between the two germline ends. The CDR3 nucleotides read TGTGCCAGCAGCCACCGGGACACCTTTTTGGGTACCGGGGAGCTGTTTTTT. Residues: CASSHRDTFLGTGELFF.

This clonotype was counted at least ten times. This chain joins TRBV25-1 and TRBJ2-3; 10 bases map to TRBD1. Trimming cost V 2 bases and J 2 bases; bases outside gene matches: 7. There are 17 residues in the CDR3. Germline loops: CDR1 MGHDK, CDR2 SYGVNS. DNA of the CDR3: TGTGCCAGCAGTGAAAGACCGGGACAGGGGTACACAGATACGCAGTATTTT. Its translation: CASSERPGQGYTDTQYF.

This clonotype was detected many times. V and J are TRBV29-1 and TRBJ2-1; possibly TRBD1 for D (5 bases). The CDR3 contains 14 residues. V was cut by 5 bases and J by 5 bases, with 16 bases left in between. In germline, CDR1 is SQVTM, CDR2 ANQGSEA. The CDR3 loop is CSVHETAFHNEQFF. As DNA, the CDR3 is TGCAGCGTTCACGAGACAGCCTTTCACAATGAGCAGTTCTTC.

This clonotype has more than one count but fewer than ten. A single base separates this from a much larger clone, so it may be a read error. The V call is TRBV20-1, the J call TRBJ2-7; maybe TRBD1 (5 bases). The CDR3 is 12 amino acids. The germline V gene encodes CDR1 DFQATT and CDR2 SNEGSKA (reference sequence). CDR3 coding DNA: TGCAGTGCTGGAGATTTAGGGGTCGAGCAGTACTTC. Its protein product is CSAGDLGVEQYF.

This clonotype has ten or more counts. V gene TRBV28 combines with J gene TRBJ2-7; 12 nucleotides match TRBD2. The V segment lost 3 bases and the J segment 2 bases; nucleotides outside the gene matches: 17. The CDR3 runs to 20 residues. Germline loops: CDR1 MDHEN, CDR2 SYDVKM. The CDR3 reads CASSFVWGLAGVIAAYEQYF. DNA for the CDR3: TGTGCCAGCAGTTTCGTGTGGGGACTAGCGGGTGTTATAGCGGCCTACGAGCAGTACTTC.

There are many counts of this clonotype. The chain couples TRBV20-1 to TRBJ1-1; D perhaps matches TRBD1 (5 bases). Germline V gives CDR1 DFQATT, CDR2 SNEGSKA (reference sequence). V was clipped by 3 bases and J by 11 bases, with 19 bases between them. The CDR3 contains 13 residues. CDR3 region: CSARGTKLTQAFF. The CDR3 DNA follows: TGCAGTGCTAGGGGGACTAAGTTGACTCAGGCTTTCTTT.

This clonotype was seen ten or more times. The chain joins TRBV6-2 or TRBV6-3 to TRBJ2-3; D remains ambiguous. The CDR3 is made up of 11 amino acids. CDR1 and CDR2 (germline): MNHEY, SVGEGT. Trimming pared 6 bases from V and 7 bases from J, leaving 8 bases between. The CDR3 reads CASRGLYTQYF. The DNA of the CDR3 is TGTGCCAGCAGAGGATTATATACGCAGTATTTT.

This clonotype has just a few counts. A clone one base away is much larger, so this may be a read error. The CDR3 does not end in the conserved phenylalanine or tryptophan, so this is likely a read error. The rearrangement joins TRBV12-3 or TRBV12-4 to TRBJ1-2; D is unresolved. The CDR3 length is 12 residues. V lost 3 bases and J lost 8, with 10 bases in between. The CDR3 sequence is CASSFSTTGYTL. CDR3 in DNA: TGTGCCAGCAGTTTTTCAACGACGGGCTACACCCTC.

This clonotype was recorded at least ten times. The J gene is TRBJ1-1, the V gene TRBV11-2; D remains unclear. Germline CDR1 SGHAT, CDR2 FQNNGV. The CDR3 has 18 amino acids. Trimming stripped 5 bases from V and 2 bases from J, with 24 bases between. The CDR3 loop reads CASSLQPKYPTTNTEAFF. CDR3 DNA: TGTGCCAGCAGCCTTCAACCCAAATATCCAACGACCAACACTGAAGCTTTCTTT.